This T cell receptor beta chain is drawn from a study of blood T cell repertoires in COVID-19. Looking at the study overall: COVID-19 samples from acute and convalescent phases originated in the United States, Italy and Spain. Sources were T cells, B-cell-depleted T cells, or PBMCs; the material itself was cDNA or gDNA.

Per the original data handling: Nucleated cell counts were estimated from reference gene primer amplification. TCRdb's table, derived via immunoSEQ multiplex PCR, lists solely in-frame clones and lacks some. The V and J calls and clone size come from that table; D and trimming were worked out from the DNA. The sample consists of fewer than 70,000 clones, almost 80% of them appearing once. Trimming took 6 bases from V and 2 from J; bases not matched to a gene: 8. The CDR3 is 15 residues long. Germline V gene lookup returns CDR1 KGHSH and CDR2 LQKENI. This TCR was sampled from a man aged 55 to 69 with acute or convalescent COVID-19. The chain combines TRBV18 with TRBJ2-5; 8 bases are shared with TRBD2. The sequencing sample was made of peripheral blood. CDR3 nucleotides: TGTGCCAGCTCCCCCGGCGGGGGGCGGCAAGAGACCCAGTACTTC. The encoded protein is CASSPGGGRQETQYF.